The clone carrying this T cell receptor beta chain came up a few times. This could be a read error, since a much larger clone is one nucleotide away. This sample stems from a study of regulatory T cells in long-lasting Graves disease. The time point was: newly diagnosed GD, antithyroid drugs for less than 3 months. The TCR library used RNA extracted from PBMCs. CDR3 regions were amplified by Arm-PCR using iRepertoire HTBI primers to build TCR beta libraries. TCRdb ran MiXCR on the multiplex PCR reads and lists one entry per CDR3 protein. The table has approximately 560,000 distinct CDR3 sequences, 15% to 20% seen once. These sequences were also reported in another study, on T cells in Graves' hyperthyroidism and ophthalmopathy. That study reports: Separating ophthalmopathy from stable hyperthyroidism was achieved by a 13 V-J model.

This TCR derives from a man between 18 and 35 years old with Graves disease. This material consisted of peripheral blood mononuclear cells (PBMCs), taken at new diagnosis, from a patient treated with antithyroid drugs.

CDR3 region: CATSESGNTGAFF. The CDR3 nucleotides read TGTGCCACCAGTGAGTCAGGTAACACTGGAGCTTTCTTT. The chain employs TRBV24-1 and TRBJ1-1; D not certain. The CDR3 is 13 amino acids. CDR1 and CDR2 from the germline V gene are KGHDR and SFDVKD.